Shown below are 15 T cell receptor beta chains from a single sample sequenced in a study of tumor and adjacent non-tumor tissue in lung cancer. This sample's RNA came from whole unsorted tissue. Three rounds of nested PCR, following a modified ARM-PCR protocol, produced the TCRbeta library. TCRdb reanalysed the multiplex PCR reads using MiXCR and keeps one entry per CDR3 protein. The repertoire holds 120,000 or so distinct CDR3 sequences, with over 75% as singletons. Sequenced: lung tumor tissue. The receptors here all came from a man between 65 and 85 years old with non-small cell lung cancer.

The V gene is TRBV6-6, the J gene TRBJ1-2; 9 nucleotides match TRBD1. The CDR3 totals 15 residues. The germline gives CDR1 MNHNY, CDR2 SVGAGI (reference sequence). The trim removed 6 bases at V and 10 bases at J, leaving 15 bases unmatched. CDR3 bases: TGTGCCAGCAGCCACACAGGGGGCCAGGGCCATGACTACACCTTC. Translation gives CASSHTGGQGHDYTF.

The rearrangement uses TRBV7-6 and TRBJ1-1; 12 nucleotides line up with TRBD1. The CDR3 loop spans 14 amino acids. Germline loops: CDR1 SGHVS, CDR2 FNYEAQ. The trim removed 4 bases at V and 5 bases at J, leaving 2 bases unmatched. The CDR3 reads CASSSGQGATEAFF. The CDR3 DNA is TGTGCCAGCAGCTCGGGACAGGGGGCAACTGAAGCTTTCTTT.

Worth noting for this clonotype: The junction shows a germline mismatch at one end, possibly a read error. The V and J genes are TRBV11-2 and TRBJ2-7, with D maybe TRBD1 (5 bases). This CDR3 is 15 amino acids long. Germline lookup yields CDR1 SGHAT and CDR2 FQNNGV. The CDR3 is CASSLDQWGRYEQYF. CDR3 nucleotides: TGTGCCAGTAGCTTAGATCAGTGGGGCAGGTACGAGCAGTACTTC.

Worth noting for this clonotype: Its ends do not fully match the called genes, so a read error is possible. The chain combines TRBV12-3 or TRBV12-4 with TRBJ2-3; the D is unclear. The CDR3 contains 14 residues. The DNA of the CDR3 is TGTGCCAGCAGTTTGGCCCAACCCAGTTCAAGGCAGAATTTT. This codes for CASSLAQPSSRQNF.

Worth noting for this clonotype: One end of the junction fails to match germline, which may point to a read error. The chain combines TRBV6-6 with TRBJ2-4; D is perhaps TRBD1 (5 bases). Looked up from germline, CDR1 is MNHNY and CDR2 is SVGAGI (reference sequence). There are 12 residues in the CDR3. The DNA of the CDR3 is TGTGCCTGCAGAGAAGGGGCAGACATTCAGTATTTC. Protein: CACREGADIQYF.

With regard to this clonotype: A read error may produce the germline difference seen at one junction end. The chain carries TRBV29-1 and TRBJ2-2; 13 bases are a match to TRBD2. Germline V gene data show CDR1 as SQVTM and CDR2 as ANQGSEA. The CDR3 extends over 19 amino acids. The CDR3 DNA reads as TGCAGCGTTGAGGGATTACTAGCGGGAGGGCCTGTAAGCACCAGGGAGCTGTTTTTT. Translating it yields CSVEGLLAGGPVSTRELFF.

This chain links TRBV11-1 with TRBJ2-5; 8 nucleotides match TRBD1. This CDR3 is 14 amino acids long. After removal of 7 bases from V and 11 bases from J, the junction contained 15 bases not matched to a gene. CDR1 SGHAT and CDR2 FQDESV come from the germline V gene (reference sequence). The CDR3 here is CASKRTGSADTQYF. CDR3 coding DNA: TGTGCCAGCAAGAGGACAGGGAGCGCGGATACTCAGTACTTC.

With regard to this clonotype: The final CDR3 position lacks the conserved phenylalanine or tryptophan, pointing to a likely read error. The chain combines TRBV12-3 or TRBV12-4 with TRBJ1-6, with 8 bases aligning to TRBD1. V shed 6 bases, J shed 7 bases, and the junction held 5 bases outside the gene matches. This CDR3 has 14 amino acids. The CDR3 DNA follows: TGTGCCAGCAGCCAGGGACAGGAAAATTCACCCCTCCACCTT. Its translation is CASSQGQENSPLHL.

On this clonotype: A much larger clone lies a single base off, so this may be a read error. V usage is TRBV7-9 and J usage is TRBJ2-2, with D possibly being TRBD1 or TRBD2 (6 bases each). CDR1 SEHNR and CDR2 FQNEAQ come from the germline V gene (reference sequence). The CDR3 sequence is 15 residues long. The CDR3 loop reads CASTISSFLGGGLFF. The CDR3 DNA follows: TGTGCCAGCACCATATCTTCCTTCTTAGGAGGGGGGCTGTTTTTT.

The chain has TRBV29-1 and TRBJ2-7; 9 nucleotides agree with TRBD2. Trimming removed 2 bases from V and 1 base from J; junction bases left unmatched: 12. The CDR3 consists of 17 residues. The germline V gene encodes CDR1 SQVTM and CDR2 ANQGSEA. CDR3 sequence reads: CSVENTRLAVVSYEQYF. CDR3 DNA: TGCAGCGTTGAAAATACTAGACTAGCGGTAGTATCCTACGAGCAGTACTTC.

The rearrangement joins TRBV29-1 to TRBJ2-5, with D perhaps TRBD2 (5 bases). V was pared by 7 bases and J by 10 bases, with 16 bases between. Per germline, CDR1 SQVTM and CDR2 ANQGSEA. This CDR3 contains 11 residues. This CDR3 reads CSGWTDNDQYF. DNA of the CDR3: TGCAGCGGGTGGACTGACAATGACCAGTACTTC.

This clonotype was counted a few times. The chain joins TRBV29-1 to TRBJ1-1, with D possibly TRBD1 on 6 matching bases. CDR3 length: 14 amino acids. Germline V lookup: CDR1 SQVTM, CDR2 ANQGSEA. Trimming took 8 bases from V and 5 from J, leaving 21 bases between them. The CDR3 DNA follows: TGCAGCCTCTTTGGACAGAGAACTAAAACTGAAGCTTTCTTT. It codes for CSLFGQRTKTEAFF.

The sample holds many counts of this clonotype. The gene calls are TRBV10-3 and TRBJ2-1; D is unresolved. CDR1 and CDR2 from the germline V gene are ENHRY and SYGVKD. CDR3 length: 17 amino acids. The V gene lost 0 bases and the J gene lost 0 bases, with 12 bases spanning the gap. CDR3 loop: CAISESDPLSSYNEQFF. The CDR3 nucleotides read TGTGCCATCAGTGAGTCCGACCCGTTGAGCTCCTACAATGAGCAGTTCTTC.

This clonotype appeared a few times. Sequence at one end of the junction differs from germline and may be a read error. The chain is built from TRBV7-2 and TRBJ2-7, with D perhaps matching TRBD1 or TRBD2 (5 bases each). Looked up from germline, CDR1 is SGHTA and CDR2 is FQGNSA. This CDR3 is built from 13 residues. The CDR3 coding sequence is TGTGTCAGCAGCTTAGTTCCGGGACACGAGCAGTACTTC. Residues: CVSSLVPGHEQYF.

V gene TRBV4-3 combines with J gene TRBJ2-1, with 8 bases that match TRBD2. With V trimmed by 11 bases and J by 5 bases, 20 bases remained unmatched. This CDR3 region has 17 residues. Germline CDR1 and CDR2: LGHNA and YSLEER. CDR3 coding DNA: TGCGCCTGCAACCAAGACTCAGCGGGAGCTGAACACAATGAGCAGTTCTTC. Protein product: CACNQDSAGAEHNEQFF.